The next 20 T cell receptor beta chains were all read from a single sample in a study of Ad26.COV2.S vaccination and SARS-CoV-2 variants (dated by TCRdb to the early 2020s). Per the publication, the treatment or condition label means: 19 received Ad26.COV2.S at low or high dose, single or two shots; 5 received placebo; per-sample allocation not given. Repertoires of vaccine and placebo recipients were sequenced from samples taken on day 63 after the first injection. Libraries came from the immunoSEQ multiplex PCR assay. Not all clones reach the TCRdb copy of this immuneACCESS table, which keeps in-frame sequences only. Checked studies attribute under half of the gap to unresolved V genes and leave the rest unexplained. This sample is represented by approximately 400,000 clones; 83% of them were singletons. The ten biggest clones cover nearly 7.5% of the sample. The starting material was peripheral blood, obtained in a trial of Ad26.COV2.S vaccine versus placebo. The receptors derive from a person between 18 and 59 years old who received the Ad26.COV2.S COVID-19 vaccine or a placebo.

In DNA, the CDR3 is TGTGCCAGCAGTTACTCGGCGCGTTCTGGAAACACCATATATTTT. Protein: CASSYSARSGNTIYF. This sequence joins TRBV6-2 or TRBV6-3 and TRBJ1-3; the D is unclear. Germline V lookup: CDR1 MNHEY, CDR2 SVGEGT. V lost 0 bases and J 1 base, leaving 7 bases between the germline ends. There are 15 residues in the CDR3.

The V and J genes are TRBV20-1 and TRBJ2-3, with D tentatively TRBD2 (5 bases). This CDR3 spans 12 amino acids. Germline-derived CDR1 and CDR2 are DFQATT and SNEGSKA (reference sequence). The germline V and J ends were trimmed by 3 bases and 6 bases, with 10 bases remaining between them. CDR3 nucleotide sequence: TGCAGTGCTAGTAGGCGGGTCGATACGCAGTATTTT. Protein sequence: CSASRRVDTQYF.

This clone was seen more than once but under ten times. In the same sample, other DNA sequences code for this CDR3. The V gene is TRBV19, the J gene TRBJ1-3; unclear D gene. Per germline, CDR1 LNHDA and CDR2 SQIVND (reference sequence). Trimming pared 5 bases from V and 0 bases from J, leaving 8 bases between. CDR3 length: 14 residues. The CDR3: CASSSTASGNTIYF. The CDR3 coding sequence is TGTGCCAGTAGTTCTACAGCCTCTGGAAACACCATATATTTT.

The gene calls are TRBV27 and TRBJ2-1, with 8 bases that match TRBD2. CDR3 length: 17 amino acids. The germline CDR1 and CDR2 sequences are MNHEY and SMNVEV (reference sequence). V trimming: 4 bases; J trimming: 3 bases; junction bases outside the gene matches: 11. The CDR3 DNA reads TGTGCCAGCAGTTCACGTGCCGGGGGGGCAGGCTACAATGAGCAGTTCTTC. Translating gives CASSSRAGGAGYNEQFF.

The chain combines TRBV4-3 with TRBJ1-2; 8 bases map to TRBD1. CDR1 is LGHNA, CDR2 YSLEER, per germline. V dropped 1 base and J dropped 5; count of bases not matched to a gene: 3. This CDR3 region has 14 residues. CDR3 nucleotide sequence: TGCGCCAGCAGCCAAGGCACAGGGGGATATGGCTACACCTTC. This codes for CASSQGTGGYGYTF.

This rearrangement joins TRBV9 to TRBJ1-2; no firm D call. The CDR3 sequence is 14 residues long. The germline CDR1 and CDR2 sequences are SGDLS and YYNGEE. With 0 bases removed from V and 2 bases from J, the gap between germline ends came to 8 bases. The CDR3 region has the DNA TGTGCCAGCAGCGTAGCGACCGCAAACTATGGCTACACCTTC. Translating it yields CASSVATANYGYTF.

This chain joins TRBV7-3 and TRBJ2-3; D not resolved. Germline CDR1 reads SGHTA; CDR2 reads FQGTGA. The CDR3 consists of 14 residues. V lost 1 base to trimming and J lost 0 bases, with 5 bases between them. The chain's CDR3 is CASSLKGSTDTQYF. The CDR3 nucleotides read TGTGCCAGCAGCTTAAAAGGGAGCACAGATACGCAGTATTTT.

V is TRBV19 and J is TRBJ1-5; D perhaps matches TRBD1 (6 bases). V dropped 1 base and J dropped 4 bases, with 17 bases sitting between them. The CDR3 length is 17 residues. Germline V gene sequence: CDR1 LNHDA, CDR2 SQIVND (reference sequence). The CDR3 DNA follows: TGTGCCAGTAGTATAGGTAGGACAGCTACAACTAATCAGCCCCAGCATTTT. Amino acid sequence: CASSIGRTATTNQPQHF.

The sample holds a few counts of this clone. CDR3: CASSQDLGVSPLHF. In DNA, the CDR3 is TGCGCCAGCAGCCAAGATTTGGGGGTTTCACCCCTCCACTTT. V and J are TRBV4-1 and TRBJ1-6; D is perhaps TRBD1 (5 bases). The CDR3 has 14 residues. V lost 0 bases, J lost 9 bases, and 9 bases lay in between. Germline V gives CDR1 MGHRA, CDR2 YSYEKL.

The chain joins TRBV5-6 to TRBJ1-2, with D tentatively TRBD1 (5 bases). The germline V and J ends were trimmed by 0 bases and 5 bases, with 5 bases remaining between them. The germline CDR1 and CDR2 sequences are SGHDT and YYEEEE. The CDR3 totals 12 residues. CDR3 region: CASSLDRYGYTF. For the CDR3, the DNA is TGTGCCAGCAGCTTGGACAGGTATGGCTACACCTTC.

This clone turned up a few times. CDR3 residues: CASSKGSDSSYNEQFF. In DNA, the CDR3 is TGTGCCAGCAGCAAGGGGTCCGACAGCTCCTACAATGAGCAGTTCTTC. The rearrangement joins TRBV9 to TRBJ2-1; TRBD1 might be the D (5 bases). The CDR3 has 16 residues. The V end was cut by 4 bases, the J end by 0 bases, with 14 bases between. Germline V lookup: CDR1 SGDLS, CDR2 YYNGEE.

This sequence joins TRBV28 and TRBJ1-5; D remains ambiguous. Trimming pared 3 bases from V and 11 bases from J, leaving 17 bases between. CDR3 size: 14 residues. The germline CDR1 and CDR2 sequences are MDHEN and SYDVKM. As DNA, the CDR3 is TGTGCCAGCAGTTTGGAAGAAGGGAGCTCGGCCCAGCATTTT. It is translated as CASSLEEGSSAQHF.

V gene TRBV11-2 combines with J gene TRBJ2-1; 7 nucleotides agree with TRBD2. Trimming took 5 bases from V and 5 from J; bases not matched to a gene: 3. This CDR3 is 13 amino acids long. CDR1 and CDR2 from the germline V gene are SGHAT and FQNNGV. The CDR3 region is CASSRDYNNEQFF. CDR3 bases: TGTGCCAGCAGCCGGGACTACAACAATGAGCAGTTCTTC.

The chain combines TRBV27 with TRBJ2-1; the match to TRBD2 covers 15 bases. Germline V CDR1 and CDR2: MNHEY, SMNVEV (reference sequence). Losses at the gene ends were 6 bases for V and 14 bases for J; bases not matched to a gene: 8. CDR3 length: 14 amino acids. The CDR3 here is CASRGLAGGPGEFF. CDR3 sequence (DNA): TGTGCCAGCAGAGGACTAGCGGGGGGGCCAGGGGAGTTCTTC.

There are a few counts of this clone. The chain has TRBV19 and TRBJ1-1; no clear D gene. The V gene's germline CDR1 is LNHDA and CDR2 SQIVND (reference sequence). Trimming stripped 5 bases from V and 1 base from J, with 11 bases between. The CDR3 covers 14 residues. The CDR3 coding sequence is TGTGCCAGTAGTCTCATTGAGTGGAACACTGAAGCTTTCTTT. It translates to CASSLIEWNTEAFF.

The chain employs TRBV5-4 and TRBJ2-7, with D possibly being TRBD1 (6 bases). V was shortened by 5 bases and J by 4 bases, with 22 bases between the two germline ends. Per germline, CDR1 SGHNT and CDR2 YYREEE (reference sequence). The CDR3 loop spans 16 amino acids. The CDR3 sequence: CASSQGRQVEVYEQYF. In DNA form, the CDR3 reads TGTGCCAGCAGTCAGGGGAGACAGGTAGAAGTTTACGAGCAGTACTTC.

The chain joins TRBV25-1 to TRBJ1-5, with 9 bases identical to TRBD1. The ends lost 4 bases at V and 11 bases at J; junction bases unmatched: 3. The CDR3 has 12 residues. Per the germline V gene, CDR1 is MGHDK and CDR2 is SYGVNS. CDR3 DNA: TGTGCCAGCAGTGGAGGGACAGGGACCCAGCATTTT. Its translation: CASSGGTGTQHF.

The chain is built from TRBV5-6 and TRBJ2-7; 8 positions agree with TRBD1. In germline, CDR1 is SGHDT, CDR2 YYEEEE. V dropped 4 bases and J dropped 3; count of bases not matched to a gene: 3. The CDR3 is 13 residues long. CDR3 region: CASSVDRDYEQYF. In DNA form, the CDR3 reads TGTGCCAGCAGCGTGGACAGGGACTACGAGCAGTACTTC.

Remarks on this clone: The sample has other DNA sequences that encode this CDR3 too. This chain connects TRBV5-1 to TRBJ2-3; 9 bases align to TRBD2. J lost 0 bases, V lost 7 bases, and 3 bases had no gene match. This CDR3 is 14 amino acids long. Germline V gene data show CDR1 as SGHRS and CDR2 as YFSETQ. The CDR3: CASSTSGSTDTQYF. As DNA, the CDR3 is TGCGCCAGCTCAACTAGCGGGAGCACAGATACGCAGTATTTT. Looking up the rest from reference TRBV5-1 and TRBJ2-3 gives the full variable domain: KAGVTQTPRYLIKTRGQQVTLSCSPISGHRSVSWYQQTPGQGLQFLFEYFSETQRNKGNFPGRFSGRQFSNSRSEMNVSTLELGDSALYLCASSTSGSTDTQYFGPGTRLTVL.

The V gene is TRBV7-8, the J gene TRBJ2-3, with D possibly matching TRBD2 (5 bases). The V end lost 4 bases, the J end lost 5 bases, and 13 bases lay between the germline ends. CDR3 length equals 14 residues. Germline V CDR1 and CDR2: SGHVS, FQNEAQ. The CDR3 nucleotides read TGTGCCAGCAGCTCACAAGCCCGGGGAGATACGCAGTATTTT. Amino acid sequence: CASSSQARGDTQYF. The full variable domain, in which reference TRBV7-8 and TRBJ2-3 provide the parts outside the CDR3, is GAGVSQSPRYKVAKRGQDVALRCDPISGHVSLFWYQQALGQGPEFLTYFQNEAQLDKSGLPSDRFFAERPEGSVSTLKIQRTQQEDSAVYLCASSSQARGDTQYFGPGTRLTVL.